This T cell receptor beta chain was profiled in a study of brain metastases from non-small cell lung cancer. Libraries were prepared by immunoSEQ multiplex PCR; TCRdb keeps only in-frame clonotypes and omits some of them. The sample lists approximately 2,100 clones, roughly 86% occurring once. V shed 0 bases and J shed 1 base, with 4 bases lying between them. The germline V gene has CDR1 ENHRY and CDR2 SYGVKD. This CDR3 has 14 amino acids. The clonotype comes from a donor at least 40 years old with non-small cell lung cancer. Sequencing was performed on primary lung tumor tissue. The chain employs TRBV10-3 and TRBJ1-5; D is unclear. The DNA of the CDR3 is TGTGCCATCAGTGAGTCGACGAGCAATCAGCCCCAGCATTTT. Residues: CAISESTSNQPQHF.